A selection of T cell receptor beta chains follows, all from one sample in a study of T cells after yellow fever vaccination. TCRdb passed the 5' RACE reads through MiXCR, listing each CDR3 protein once. Here the sample spans 100,000 or so distinct CDR3 sequences, more than 7.5% being singletons. Sequencing used CD8+ T cells not binding an NS4B(214-222) dextramer, sorted from PBMCs, obtained less than 18 days after the first yellow fever vaccination. Every receptor here comes from a man aged 18 to 29 who received the YFV17D yellow fever vaccine. The CDR3 runs from the conserved cysteine through the conserved F or W. D genes are given only for firm matches. A row's size may be missing; if present it is once, few, many or a size class.

d_gene | len | j_gene | abundance | v_gene | CDR3aa | CDR3nt
TRBD2 | 13 | TRBJ2-1 | - | TRBV28 | CASRGLAGGEQFF | TGTGCCAGCAGAGGACTAGCGGGGGGAGAGCAGTTCTTC
TRBD1 | 13 | TRBJ1-2 | few | TRBV7-9 | CASSLGTAHGYTF | TGTGCCAGCAGCCTCGGGACAGCCCATGGCTACACCTTC
- | 15 | TRBJ1-5 | few | TRBV19 | CASSIRRAGNLPQHF | TGTGCCAGTAGTATACGACGGGCAGGGAATCTACCCCAGCATTTT
- | 13 | TRBJ2-7 | - | TRBV30 | CAWSVDSNYEQYF | TGTGCCTGGAGTGTGGATTCGAACTACGAGCAGTACTTC
- | 17 | TRBJ2-7 | - | TRBV4-1 | CASSPSRTDYLTYEQYF | TGCGCCAGCAGCCCCTCACGGACGGACTACTTGACCTACGAGCAGTACTTC
- | 15 | TRBJ2-5 | few | TRBV11-2 | CASSLNPGQTQGQYF | TGTGCCAGCAGCTTAAACCCCGGACAGACCCAGGGCCAGTACTTC
TRBD1 | 15 | TRBJ2-5 | once | TRBV20-1 | CSARVWTGHEETQYF | TGCAGTGCTAGAGTATGGACAGGGCATGAAGAGACCCAGTACTTC
- | 12 | TRBJ2-7 | many | TRBV4-3 | CASSQGGSEQYF | TGCGCCAGCAGCCAAGGAGGCTCCGAGCAGTACTTC
- | 17 | TRBJ2-1 | - | TRBV7-9 | CASSWVGRDPSYNEQFF | TGTGCCAGCAGCTGGGTCGGCCGGGACCCCTCCTACAATGAGCAATTCTTC
- | 12 | TRBJ2-1 | many | TRBV7-8 | CASSLGRNEQFF | TGTGCCAGCAGCTTAGGGAGGAATGAGCAGTTCTTC
TRBD1 | 15 | TRBJ1-6 | few | TRBV7-2 | CASSGVTGGETPLHF | TGTGCCAGCAGTGGGGTCACAGGGGGCGAGACACCCCTCCACTTT
- | 12 | TRBJ1-3 | few | TRBV29-1 | CSVVGSGNTIYF | TGCAGCGTTGTGGGCTCTGGAAACACCATATATTTT